The clone carrying this T cell receptor (beta chain) came up a few times. As yet, its antigen is unknown. The sample comes from a study of beta chain features in type 1 diabetes. For the study at large: On cell yields, gender and age, patients and healthy donors were similar.

Germline lookup yields CDR1 MDHEN and CDR2 SYDVKM. V shed 6 bases, J shed 3 bases, and the junction held 9 bases outside the gene matches. This CDR3 has 15 amino acids. Sorting of CD4+ naive, central memory, regulatory and stem cell-like memory cells was performed via CD45RO/CCR7/CD25/CD127/CD95/CD27. Sorting gave populations that all exceeded 98% purity. Study-wide points: For patients, the naive, central memory and Treg TCRB repertoires appeared more alike than for healthy donors. In all four CD4+ subsets, TCRB CDR3 length was significantly, moderately reduced in type 1 diabetes.

cDNA synthesis used the whole RNA isolate, giving expressed TCRB sequences. Profiling relied on immunoSEQ multiplex PCR, and the TCRdb table lists in-frame clones only, not all of them. Seen here are some 640,000 clones, 11% to 15% observed once, and the top ten hold 0.035% to 0.04%. V and J are TRBV28 and TRBJ2-7; 9 nucleotides agree with TRBD1. Sequencing was carried out using naive CD4+ T cells from blood. This TCR was sampled from a man younger than 35 with type 1 diabetes. The CDR3 sequence: CASRVPGQGDYEQYF. The CDR3 nucleotides read TGTGCCAGCAGAGTGCCGGGACAGGGAGACTACGAGCAGTACTTC.